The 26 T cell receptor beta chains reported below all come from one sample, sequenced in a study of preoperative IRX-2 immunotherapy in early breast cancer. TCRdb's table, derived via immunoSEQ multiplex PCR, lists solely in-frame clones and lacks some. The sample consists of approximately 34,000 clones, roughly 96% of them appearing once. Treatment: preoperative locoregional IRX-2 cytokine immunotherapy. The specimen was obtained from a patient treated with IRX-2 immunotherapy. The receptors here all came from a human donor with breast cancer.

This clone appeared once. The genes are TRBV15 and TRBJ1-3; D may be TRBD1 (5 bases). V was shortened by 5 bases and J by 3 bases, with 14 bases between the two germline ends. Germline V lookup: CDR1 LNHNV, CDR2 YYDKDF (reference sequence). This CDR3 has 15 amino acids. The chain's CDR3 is CATSPRSGGGNTIYF. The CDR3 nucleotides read TGTGCCACCAGCCCGCGATCCGGGGGTGGAAACACCATATATTTT. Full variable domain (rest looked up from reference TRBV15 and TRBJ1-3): DAMVIQNPRYQVTQFGKPVTLSCSQTLNHNVMYWYQQKSSQAPKLLFHYYDKDFNNEADTPDNFQSRRPNTSFCFLDIRSPGLGDTAMYLCATSPRSGGGNTIYFGEGSWLTVV.

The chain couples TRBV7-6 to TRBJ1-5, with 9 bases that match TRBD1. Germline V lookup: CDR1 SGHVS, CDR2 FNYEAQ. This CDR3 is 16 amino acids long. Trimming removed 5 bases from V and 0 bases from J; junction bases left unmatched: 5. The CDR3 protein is CASSPQGAHSNQPQHF. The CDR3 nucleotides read TGTGCCAGCAGCCCACAGGGGGCCCATAGCAATCAGCCCCAGCATTTT.

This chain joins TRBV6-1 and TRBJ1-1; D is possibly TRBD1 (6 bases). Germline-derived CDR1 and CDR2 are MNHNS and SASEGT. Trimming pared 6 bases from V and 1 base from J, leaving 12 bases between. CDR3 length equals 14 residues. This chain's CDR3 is CASRAGVGNTEAFF. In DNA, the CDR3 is TGTGCCAGCAGGGCAGGGGTTGGGAACACTGAAGCTTTCTTT.

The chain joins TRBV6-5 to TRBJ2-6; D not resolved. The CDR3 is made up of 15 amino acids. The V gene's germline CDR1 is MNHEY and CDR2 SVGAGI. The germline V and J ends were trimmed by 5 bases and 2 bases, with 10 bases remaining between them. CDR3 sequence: CASSPLRTGANVLTF. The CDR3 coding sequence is TGTGCCAGCAGTCCCTTGAGAACTGGGGCCAACGTCCTGACTTTC.

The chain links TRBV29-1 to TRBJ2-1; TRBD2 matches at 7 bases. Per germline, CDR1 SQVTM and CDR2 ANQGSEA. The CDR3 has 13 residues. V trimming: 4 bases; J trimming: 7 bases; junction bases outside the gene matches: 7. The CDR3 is CSVAGGTRNEQFF. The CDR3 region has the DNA TGCAGCGTTGCCGGGGGGACCCGGAATGAGCAGTTCTTC.

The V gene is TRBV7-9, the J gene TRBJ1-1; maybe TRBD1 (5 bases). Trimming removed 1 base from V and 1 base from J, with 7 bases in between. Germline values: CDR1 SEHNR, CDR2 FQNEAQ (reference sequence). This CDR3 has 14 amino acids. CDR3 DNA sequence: TGTGCCAGCAGCTTAGGGGGGGGGAACACTGAAGCTTTCTTT. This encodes CASSLGGGNTEAFF.

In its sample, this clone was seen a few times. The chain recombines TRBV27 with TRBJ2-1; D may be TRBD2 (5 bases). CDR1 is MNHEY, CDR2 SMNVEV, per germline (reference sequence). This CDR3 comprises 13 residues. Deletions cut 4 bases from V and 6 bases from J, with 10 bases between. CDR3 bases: TGTGCCAGCAGTTGGACTTACGGCAATGAGCAGTTCTTC. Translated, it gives CASSWTYGNEQFF.

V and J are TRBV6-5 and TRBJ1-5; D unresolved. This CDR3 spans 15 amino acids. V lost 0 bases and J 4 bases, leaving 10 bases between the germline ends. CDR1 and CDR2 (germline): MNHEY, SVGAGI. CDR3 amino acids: CASSYSVGTNQPQHF. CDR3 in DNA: TGTGCCAGCAGTTACTCGGTGGGAACAAATCAGCCCCAGCATTTT.

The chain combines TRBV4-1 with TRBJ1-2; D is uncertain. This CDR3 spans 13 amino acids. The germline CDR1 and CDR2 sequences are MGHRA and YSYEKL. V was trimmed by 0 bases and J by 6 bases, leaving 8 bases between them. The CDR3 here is CASSQDSEHGYTF. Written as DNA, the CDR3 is TGCGCCAGCAGCCAAGACTCCGAACATGGCTACACCTTC.

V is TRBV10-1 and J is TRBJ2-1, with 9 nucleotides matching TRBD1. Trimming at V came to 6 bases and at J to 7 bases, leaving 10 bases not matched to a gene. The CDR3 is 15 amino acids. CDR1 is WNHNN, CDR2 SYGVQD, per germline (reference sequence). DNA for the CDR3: TGCGCCAGCAGCACATCGGGGACAGGGAAGAATGAGCAGTTCTTC. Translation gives CASSTSGTGKNEQFF.

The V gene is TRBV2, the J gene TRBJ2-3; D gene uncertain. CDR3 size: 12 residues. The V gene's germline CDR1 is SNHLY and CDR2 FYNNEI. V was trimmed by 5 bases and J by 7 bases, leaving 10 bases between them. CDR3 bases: TGTGCCAGCAGTCCCCCTTTCAATACGCAGTATTTT. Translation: CASSPPFNTQYF. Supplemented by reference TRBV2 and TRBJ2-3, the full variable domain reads EPEVTQTPSHQVTQMGQEVILRCVPISNHLYFYWYRQILGQKVEFLVSFYNNEISEKSEIFDDQFSVERPDGSNFTLKIRSTKLEDSAMYFCASSPPFNTQYFGPGTRLTVL.

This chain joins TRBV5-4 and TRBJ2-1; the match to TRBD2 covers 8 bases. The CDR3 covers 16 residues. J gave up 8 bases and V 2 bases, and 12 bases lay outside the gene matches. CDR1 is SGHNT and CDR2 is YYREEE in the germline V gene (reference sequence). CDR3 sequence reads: CASSFGGTSVVDEQFF. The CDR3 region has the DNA TGTGCCAGCAGCTTCGGGGGGACTAGTGTAGTAGATGAGCAGTTCTTC.

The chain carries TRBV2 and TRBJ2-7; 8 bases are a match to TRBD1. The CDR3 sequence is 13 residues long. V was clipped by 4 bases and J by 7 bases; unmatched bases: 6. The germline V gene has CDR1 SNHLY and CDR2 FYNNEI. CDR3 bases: TGTGCCAGCAGTGCCCAGGGGGCAGGAGAGCAGTACTTC. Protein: CASSAQGAGEQYF.

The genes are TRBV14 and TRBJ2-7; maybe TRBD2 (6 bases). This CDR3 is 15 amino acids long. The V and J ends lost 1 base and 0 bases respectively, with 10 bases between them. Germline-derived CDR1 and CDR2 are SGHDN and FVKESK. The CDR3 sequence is CASSQGPSVSYEQYF. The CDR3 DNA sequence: TGTGCCAGCAGCCAAGGCCCTAGCGTCTCCTACGAGCAGTACTTC.

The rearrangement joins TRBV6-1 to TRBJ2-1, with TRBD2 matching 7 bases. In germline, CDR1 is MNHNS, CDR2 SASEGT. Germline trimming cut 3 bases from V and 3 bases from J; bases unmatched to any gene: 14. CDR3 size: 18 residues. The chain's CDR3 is CASSEALSGTGFYNEQFF. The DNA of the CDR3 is TGTGCCAGCAGTGAGGCCCTAAGCGGGACCGGATTCTACAATGAGCAGTTCTTC.

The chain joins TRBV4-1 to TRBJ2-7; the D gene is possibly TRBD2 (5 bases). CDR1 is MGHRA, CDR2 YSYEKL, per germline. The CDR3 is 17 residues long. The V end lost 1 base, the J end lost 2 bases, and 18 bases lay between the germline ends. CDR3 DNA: TGCGCCAGCAGCCAAGCGGGGTTACAGAGGGTGGCCTACGAGCAGTACTTC. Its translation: CASSQAGLQRVAYEQYF.

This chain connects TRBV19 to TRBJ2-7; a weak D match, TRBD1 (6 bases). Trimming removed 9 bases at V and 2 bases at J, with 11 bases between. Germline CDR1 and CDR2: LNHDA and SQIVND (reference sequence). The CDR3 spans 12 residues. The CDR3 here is CASRDNTYEQYF. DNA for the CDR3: TGTGCCAGCCGGGACAATACCTACGAGCAGTACTTC.

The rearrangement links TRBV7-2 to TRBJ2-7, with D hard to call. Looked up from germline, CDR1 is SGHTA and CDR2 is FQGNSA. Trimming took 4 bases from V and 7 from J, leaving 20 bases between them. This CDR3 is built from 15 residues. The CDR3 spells CASSSMDGLLLEQYF. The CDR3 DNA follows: TGTGCCAGCAGCTCTATGGACGGTCTCTTGCTAGAGCAGTACTTC.

For the CDR3, the DNA is TGTGCCAGCAGTTACGTTGGACAGGGGAACCAGCCCCAGCATTTT. This translates into CASSYVGQGNQPQHF. The rearrangement links TRBV6-6 to TRBJ1-5; 9 nucleotides match TRBD1. The CDR3 consists of 15 residues. V dropped 2 bases and J dropped 7; count of bases not matched to a gene: 6. Germline-derived CDR1 and CDR2 are MNHNY and SVGAGI (reference sequence).

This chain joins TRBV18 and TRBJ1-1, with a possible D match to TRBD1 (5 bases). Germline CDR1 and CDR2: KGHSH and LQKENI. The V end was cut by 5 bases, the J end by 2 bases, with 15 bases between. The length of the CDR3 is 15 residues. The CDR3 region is CASSVAAGLNTEAFF. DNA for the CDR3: TGTGCCAGCTCAGTAGCTGCGGGGCTTAACACTGAAGCTTTCTTT.

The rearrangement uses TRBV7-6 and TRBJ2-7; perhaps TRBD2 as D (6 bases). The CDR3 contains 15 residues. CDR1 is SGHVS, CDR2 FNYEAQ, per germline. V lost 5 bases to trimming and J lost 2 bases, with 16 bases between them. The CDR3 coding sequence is TGTGCCAGCAGCCCCCAGGGCGGGATTACCTACGAGCAGTACTTC. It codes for CASSPQGGITYEQYF.

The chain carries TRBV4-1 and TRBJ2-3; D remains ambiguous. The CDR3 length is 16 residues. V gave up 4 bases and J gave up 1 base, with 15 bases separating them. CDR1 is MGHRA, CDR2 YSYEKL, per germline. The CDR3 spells CASSPRVGLGTDTQYF. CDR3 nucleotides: TGCGCCAGCAGCCCGCGCGTAGGGTTGGGCACAGATACGCAGTATTTT.

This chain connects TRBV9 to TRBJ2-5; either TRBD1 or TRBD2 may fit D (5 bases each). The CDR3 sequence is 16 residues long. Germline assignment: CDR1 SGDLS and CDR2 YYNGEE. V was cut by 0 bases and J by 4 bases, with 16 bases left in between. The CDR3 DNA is TGTGCCAGCAGCGTAGTTGGGACCAGCGGTGGAGAGACCCAGTACTTC. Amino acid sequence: CASSVVGTSGGETQYF.

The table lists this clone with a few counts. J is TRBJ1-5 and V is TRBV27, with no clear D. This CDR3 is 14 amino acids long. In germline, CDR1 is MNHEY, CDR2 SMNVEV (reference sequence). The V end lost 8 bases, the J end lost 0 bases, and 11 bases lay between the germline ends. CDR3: CASGFWSSNQPQHF. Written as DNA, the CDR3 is TGTGCCAGCGGCTTTTGGAGTAGCAATCAGCCCCAGCATTTT.

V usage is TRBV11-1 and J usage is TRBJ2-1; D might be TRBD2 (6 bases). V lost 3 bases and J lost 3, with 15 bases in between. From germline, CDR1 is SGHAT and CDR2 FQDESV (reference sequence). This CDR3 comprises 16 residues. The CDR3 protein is CASSLLSGGVYNEQFF. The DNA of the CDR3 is TGTGCCAGCAGCTTGCTCTCTGGCGGGGTCTACAATGAGCAGTTCTTC.

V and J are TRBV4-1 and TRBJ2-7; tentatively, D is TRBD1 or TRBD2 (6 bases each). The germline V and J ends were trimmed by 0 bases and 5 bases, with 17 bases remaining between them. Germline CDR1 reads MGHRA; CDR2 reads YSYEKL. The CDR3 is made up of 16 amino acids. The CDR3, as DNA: TGCGCCAGCAGCCAAGATTCAGCTAGGGGGGAGGACGAGCAGTACTTC. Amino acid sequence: CASSQDSARGEDEQYF.